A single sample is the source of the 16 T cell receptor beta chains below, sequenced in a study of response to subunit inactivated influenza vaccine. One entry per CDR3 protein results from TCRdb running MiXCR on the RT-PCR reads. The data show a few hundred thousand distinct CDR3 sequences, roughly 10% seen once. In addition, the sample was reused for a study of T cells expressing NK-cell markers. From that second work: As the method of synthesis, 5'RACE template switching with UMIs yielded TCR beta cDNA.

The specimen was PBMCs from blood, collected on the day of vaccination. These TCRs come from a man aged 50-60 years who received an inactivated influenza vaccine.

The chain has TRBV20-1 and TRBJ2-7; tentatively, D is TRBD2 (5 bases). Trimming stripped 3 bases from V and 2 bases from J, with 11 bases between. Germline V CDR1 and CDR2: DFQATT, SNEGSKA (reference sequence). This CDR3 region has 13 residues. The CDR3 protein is CSARTTTTYEQYF. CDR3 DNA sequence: TGCAGTGCTAGGACTACCACAACCTACGAGCAGTACTTC.

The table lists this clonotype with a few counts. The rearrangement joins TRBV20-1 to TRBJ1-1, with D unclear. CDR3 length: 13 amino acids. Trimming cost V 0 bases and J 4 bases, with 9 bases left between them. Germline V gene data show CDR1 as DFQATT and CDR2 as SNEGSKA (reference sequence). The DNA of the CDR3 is TGCAGTGCTAGAGATCCGGCACGCACTGAAGCTTTCTTT. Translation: CSARDPARTEAFF.

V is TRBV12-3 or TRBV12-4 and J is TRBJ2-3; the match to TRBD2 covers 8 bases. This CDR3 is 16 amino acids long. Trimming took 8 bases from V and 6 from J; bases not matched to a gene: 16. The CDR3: CASRKIGGGHMDTQYF. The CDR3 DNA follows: TGTGCCAGCCGAAAGATCGGCGGGGGGCACATGGATACGCAGTATTTT.

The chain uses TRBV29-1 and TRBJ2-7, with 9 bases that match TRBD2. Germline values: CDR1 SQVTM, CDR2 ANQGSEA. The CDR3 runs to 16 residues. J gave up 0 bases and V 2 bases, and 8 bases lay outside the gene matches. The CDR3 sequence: CSVELRSSGNSYEQYF. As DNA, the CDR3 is TGCAGCGTTGAACTTCGATCTAGCGGGAACTCCTACGAGCAGTACTTC.

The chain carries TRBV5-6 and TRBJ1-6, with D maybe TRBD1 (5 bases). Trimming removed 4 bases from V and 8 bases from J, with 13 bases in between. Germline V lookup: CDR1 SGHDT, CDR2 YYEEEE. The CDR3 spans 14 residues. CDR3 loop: CASSLGRTYSPLHF. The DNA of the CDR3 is TGTGCCAGCAGCCTGGGACGGACTTATTCACCCCTCCACTTT.

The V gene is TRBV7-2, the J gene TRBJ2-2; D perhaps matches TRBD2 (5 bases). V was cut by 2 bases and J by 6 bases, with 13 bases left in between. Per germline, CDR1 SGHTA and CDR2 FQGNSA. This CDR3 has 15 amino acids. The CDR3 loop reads CASSLRFAGPGELFF. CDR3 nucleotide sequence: TGTGCCAGCAGCTTAAGATTTGCGGGCCCCGGGGAGCTGTTTTTT.

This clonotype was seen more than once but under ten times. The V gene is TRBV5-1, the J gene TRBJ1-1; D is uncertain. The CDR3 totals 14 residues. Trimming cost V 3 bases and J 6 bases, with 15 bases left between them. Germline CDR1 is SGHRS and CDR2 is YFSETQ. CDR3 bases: TGCGCCAGCAGCTCCAATACGGGGAGACCTGAAGCTTTCTTT. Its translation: CASSSNTGRPEAFF. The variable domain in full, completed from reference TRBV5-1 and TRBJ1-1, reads KAGVTQTPRYLIKTRGQQVTLSCSPISGHRSVSWYQQTPGQGLQFLFEYFSETQRNKGNFPGRFSGRQFSNSRSEMNVSTLELGDSALYLCASSSNTGRPEAFFGQGTRLTVV.

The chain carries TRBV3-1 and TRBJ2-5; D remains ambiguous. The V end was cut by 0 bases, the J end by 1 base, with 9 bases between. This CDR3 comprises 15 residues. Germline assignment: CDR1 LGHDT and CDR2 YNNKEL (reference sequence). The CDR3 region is CASSQDAWVQETQYF. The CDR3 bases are TGTGCCAGCAGCCAAGACGCTTGGGTCCAAGAGACCCAGTACTTC.

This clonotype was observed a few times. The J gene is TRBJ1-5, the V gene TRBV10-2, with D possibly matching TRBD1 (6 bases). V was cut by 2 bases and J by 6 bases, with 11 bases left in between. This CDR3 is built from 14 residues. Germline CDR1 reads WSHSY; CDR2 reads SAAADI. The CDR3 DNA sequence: TGCGCCAGCAGTGAGCAATTACAGGGTCAGCCCCAGCATTTT. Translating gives CASSEQLQGQPQHF.

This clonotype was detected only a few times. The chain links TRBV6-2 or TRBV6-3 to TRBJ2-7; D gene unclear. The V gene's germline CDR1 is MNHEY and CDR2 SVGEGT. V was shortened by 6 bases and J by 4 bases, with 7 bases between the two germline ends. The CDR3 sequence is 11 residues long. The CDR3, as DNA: TGTGCCAGCAGCCGAATGTACGAGCAGTACTTC. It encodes CASSRMYEQYF.

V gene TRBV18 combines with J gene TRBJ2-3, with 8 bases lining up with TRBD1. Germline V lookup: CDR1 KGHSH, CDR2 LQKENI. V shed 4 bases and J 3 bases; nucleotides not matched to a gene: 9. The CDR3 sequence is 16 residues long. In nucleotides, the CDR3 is TGTGCCAGCTCACTCTTACGGACAGGGCAGACAGATACGCAGTATTTT. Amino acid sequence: CASSLLRTGQTDTQYF.

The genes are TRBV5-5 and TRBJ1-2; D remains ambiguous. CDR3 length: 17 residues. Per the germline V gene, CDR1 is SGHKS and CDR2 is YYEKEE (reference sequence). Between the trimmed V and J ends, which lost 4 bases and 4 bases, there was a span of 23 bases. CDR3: CASSSTVRTPYLYGYTF. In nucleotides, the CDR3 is TGTGCCAGCAGCAGTACAGTGAGAACTCCTTACCTCTATGGCTACACCTTC.

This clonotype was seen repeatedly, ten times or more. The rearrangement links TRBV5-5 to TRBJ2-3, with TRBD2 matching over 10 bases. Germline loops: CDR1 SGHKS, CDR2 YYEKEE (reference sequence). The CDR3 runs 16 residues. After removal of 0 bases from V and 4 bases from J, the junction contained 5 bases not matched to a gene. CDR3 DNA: TGTGCCAGCAGCTTGGCACCTAGCGGGAGTTCAGATACGCAGTATTTT. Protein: CASSLAPSGSSDTQYF.

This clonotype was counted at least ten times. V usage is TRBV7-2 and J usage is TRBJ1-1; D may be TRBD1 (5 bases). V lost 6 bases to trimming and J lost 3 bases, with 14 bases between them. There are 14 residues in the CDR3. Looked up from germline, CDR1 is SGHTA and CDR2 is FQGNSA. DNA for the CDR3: TGTGCCAGCAGGCCCGGACCGGGGGACACTGAAGCTTTCTTT. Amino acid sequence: CASRPGPGDTEAFF.

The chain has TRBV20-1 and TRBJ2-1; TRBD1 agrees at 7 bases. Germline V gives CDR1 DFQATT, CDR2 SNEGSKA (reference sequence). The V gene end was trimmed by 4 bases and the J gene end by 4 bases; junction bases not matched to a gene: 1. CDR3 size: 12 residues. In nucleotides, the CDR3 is TGCAGTGCTATGGGACAGTACAATGAGCAGTTCTTC. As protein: CSAMGQYNEQFF.

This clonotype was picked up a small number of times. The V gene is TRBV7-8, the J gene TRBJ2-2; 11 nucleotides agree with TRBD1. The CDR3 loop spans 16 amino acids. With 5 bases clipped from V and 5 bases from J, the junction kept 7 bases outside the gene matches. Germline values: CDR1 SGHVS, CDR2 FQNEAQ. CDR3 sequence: CASSPQGQGGTGELFF. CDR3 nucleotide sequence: TGTGCCAGCAGCCCACAGGGACAGGGGGGTACCGGGGAGCTGTTTTTT.